Following are 10 T cell receptor beta chains from one sample sequenced in a study of T cell responses to AZD1222 COVID-19 vaccine. The repertoire was sequenced with immunoSEQ multiplex PCR; TCRdb's copy has only in-frame clones and lacks some. The data hold 100,000 to 150,000 clones, with around 85% observed a single time. Sequencing was performed on peripheral blood, taken 28 days after the second AZD1222 dose. The receptors were sampled from an adult who received the AZD1222 COVID-19 vaccine.

Comment on this clone: The sample has other DNA sequences that encode this CDR3 too. V is TRBV19 and J is TRBJ1-5; D is unclear. Germline V lookup: CDR1 LNHDA, CDR2 SQIVND (reference sequence). The length of the CDR3 is 13 residues. V lost 4 bases and J 4 bases, leaving 8 bases between the germline ends. The DNA of the CDR3 is TGTGCCAGTAGTAGCCCTCAAAATCAGCCCCAGCATTTT. This codes for CASSSPQNQPQHF.

The rearrangement joins TRBV2 to TRBJ2-1; perhaps D is TRBD1 or TRBD2 (6 bases each). The V and J ends lost 0 bases and 0 bases respectively, with 12 bases between them. Germline CDR1 SNHLY, CDR2 FYNNEI. This CDR3 has 17 amino acids. CDR3 region: CASSEAWGASSYNEQFF. CDR3 in DNA: TGTGCCAGCAGTGAAGCGTGGGGGGCGAGCTCCTACAATGAGCAGTTCTTC.

This sequence joins TRBV18 and TRBJ1-1, with D tentatively TRBD1 (6 bases). Germline CDR1 is KGHSH and CDR2 is LQKENI. V lost 6 bases and J lost 5, with 19 bases in between. CDR3 length equals 15 residues. This CDR3 is CASSPRRGAGTEAFF. The CDR3 DNA follows: TGTGCCAGCTCCCCTAGAAGGGGGGCGGGTACTGAAGCTTTCTTT.

The chain has TRBV9 and TRBJ2-3; 15 bases fit TRBD2. This CDR3 contains 16 residues. The V gene end was trimmed by 4 bases and the J gene end by 6 bases; junction bases not matched to a gene: 6. CDR1 and CDR2 (germline): SGDLS, YYNGEE. The CDR3 is CASSRGLAGGGDTQYF. CDR3 coding DNA: TGTGCCAGCAGCCGGGGACTAGCGGGGGGCGGGGATACGCAGTATTTT.

This chain connects TRBV7-9 to TRBJ2-7; D is tentatively TRBD1 or TRBD2 (5 bases each). V lost 4 bases to trimming and J lost 3 bases, with 10 bases between them. The CDR3 totals 13 residues. CDR1 and CDR2 (germline): SEHNR, FQNEAQ (reference sequence). The CDR3 DNA reads TGTGCCAGCAGCTACGGGACGATCTACGAGCAGTACTTC. It encodes CASSYGTIYEQYF. The full variable domain, with the rest looked up from reference TRBV7-9 and TRBJ2-7, is DTGVSQNPRHKITKRGQNVTFRCDPISEHNRLYWYRQTLGQGPEFLTYFQNEAQLEKSRLLSDRFSAERPKGSFSTLEIQRTEQGDSAMYLCASSYGTIYEQYFGPGTRLTVT.

This clone was recorded only once. V and J are TRBV5-1 and TRBJ1-6; 11 bases are a match to TRBD1. The CDR3 length is 21 residues. Germline CDR1 is SGHRS and CDR2 is YFSETQ. J gave up 0 bases and V 3 bases, and 14 bases lay outside the gene matches. The chain's CDR3 is CASSWGTGTGGSSSYNSPLHF. The CDR3 DNA sequence: TGCGCCAGCAGCTGGGGAACCGGGACAGGGGGTAGTAGCTCCTATAATTCACCCCTCCACTTT.

Here the CDR3 DNA reads TGTGCCAGCAGCGTGCGGGGGGCCCCAAAAAACACTGAAGCTTTCTTT. Protein: CASSVRGAPKNTEAFF. The V call is TRBV9, the J call TRBJ1-1; a weak D match, TRBD1 (6 bases). The CDR3 spans 16 residues. Germline assignment: CDR1 SGDLS and CDR2 YYNGEE. V was pared by 2 bases and J by 2 bases, with 16 bases between.

This chain links TRBV5-4 with TRBJ2-7, with 7 bases lining up with TRBD2. CDR3 length: 17 amino acids. Germline V gene data show CDR1 as SGHNT and CDR2 as YYREEE (reference sequence). Trimming took 0 bases from V and 0 from J; bases not matched to a gene: 9. CDR3 in amino acids: CASSLGGSGGFSYEQYF. CDR3 coding DNA: TGTGCCAGCAGCTTGGGAGGTTCGGGGGGTTTCTCCTACGAGCAGTACTTC. Together with reference TRBV5-4 and TRBJ2-7, the CDR3 gives the full variable domain: ETGVTQSPTHLIKTRGQQVTLRCSSQSGHNTVSWYQQALGQGPQFIFQYYREEENGRGNFPPRFSGLQFPNYSSELNVNALELDDSALYLCASSLGGSGGFSYEQYFGPGTRLTVT.

V is TRBV30 and J is TRBJ1-6, with 9 bases that match TRBD1. Germline-derived CDR1 and CDR2 are GTSNPN and SVGIG (reference sequence). V lost 8 bases and J lost 7; bases outside the gene matches: 27. The CDR3 sequence is 20 residues long. CDR3 bases: TGTGCCATGGAGCCTCCCCGGGGGACAGGGCGCCCCTCGGGGAATTCACCCCTCCACTTT. Its translation is CAMEPPRGTGRPSGNSPLHF.

V is TRBV7-6 and J is TRBJ2-7; 7 positions agree with TRBD1. Germline-derived CDR1 and CDR2 are SGHVS and FNYEAQ. V gave up 4 bases and J gave up 1 base; unmatched junction bases: 10. The CDR3 extends over 16 amino acids. This CDR3 reads CASSSQTGLGSYEQYF. The DNA for the CDR3 is TGTGCCAGCAGCTCCCAGACAGGGTTAGGTTCCTACGAGCAGTACTTC.